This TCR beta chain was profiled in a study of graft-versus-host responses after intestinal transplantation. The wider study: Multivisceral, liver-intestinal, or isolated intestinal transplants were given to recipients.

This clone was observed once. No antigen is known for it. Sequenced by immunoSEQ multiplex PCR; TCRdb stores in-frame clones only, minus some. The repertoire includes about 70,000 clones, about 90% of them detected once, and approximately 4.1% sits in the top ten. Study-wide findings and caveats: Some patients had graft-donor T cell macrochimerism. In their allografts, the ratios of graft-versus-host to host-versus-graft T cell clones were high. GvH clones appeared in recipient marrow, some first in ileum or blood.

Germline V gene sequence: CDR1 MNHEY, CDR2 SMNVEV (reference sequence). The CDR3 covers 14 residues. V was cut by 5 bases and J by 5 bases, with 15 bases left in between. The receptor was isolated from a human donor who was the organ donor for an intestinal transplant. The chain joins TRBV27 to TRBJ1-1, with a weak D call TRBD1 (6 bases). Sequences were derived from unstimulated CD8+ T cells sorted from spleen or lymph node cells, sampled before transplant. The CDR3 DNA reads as TGTGCCAGCAGTCAACAGGGTTTTACGACTGAAGCTTTCTTT. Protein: CASSQQGFTTEAFF.